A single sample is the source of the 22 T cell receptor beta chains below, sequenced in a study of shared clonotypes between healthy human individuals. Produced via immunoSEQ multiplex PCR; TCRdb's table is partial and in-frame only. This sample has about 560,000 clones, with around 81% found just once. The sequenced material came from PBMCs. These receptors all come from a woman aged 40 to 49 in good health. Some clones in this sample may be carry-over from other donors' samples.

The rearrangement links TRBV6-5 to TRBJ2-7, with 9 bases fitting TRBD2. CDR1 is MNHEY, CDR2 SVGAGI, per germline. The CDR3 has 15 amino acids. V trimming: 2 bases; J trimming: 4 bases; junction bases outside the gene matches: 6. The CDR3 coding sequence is TGTGCCAGCAGTTACGTGGGACTAGCAATTTACGAGCAGTACTTC. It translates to CASSYVGLAIYEQYF.

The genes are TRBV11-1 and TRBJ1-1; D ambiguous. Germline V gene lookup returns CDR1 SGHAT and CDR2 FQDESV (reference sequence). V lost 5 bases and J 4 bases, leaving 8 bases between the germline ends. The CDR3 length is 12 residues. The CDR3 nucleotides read TGTGCCAGCAGCACCGGACCCACTGAAGCTTTCTTT. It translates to CASSTGPTEAFF.

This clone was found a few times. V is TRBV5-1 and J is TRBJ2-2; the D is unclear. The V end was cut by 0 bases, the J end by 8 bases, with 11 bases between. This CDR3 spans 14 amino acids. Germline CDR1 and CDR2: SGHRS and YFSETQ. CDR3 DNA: TGCGCCAGCAGCTTGGTGGGCTCCTCAGGGGAGCTGTTTTTT. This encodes CASSLVGSSGELFF.

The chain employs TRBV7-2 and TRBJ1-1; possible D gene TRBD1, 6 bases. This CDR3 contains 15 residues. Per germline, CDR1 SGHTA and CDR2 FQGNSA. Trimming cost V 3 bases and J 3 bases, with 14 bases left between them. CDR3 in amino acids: CASSFTGFGYTEAFF. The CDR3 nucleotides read TGTGCCAGCAGCTTTACAGGGTTCGGATACACTGAAGCTTTCTTT.

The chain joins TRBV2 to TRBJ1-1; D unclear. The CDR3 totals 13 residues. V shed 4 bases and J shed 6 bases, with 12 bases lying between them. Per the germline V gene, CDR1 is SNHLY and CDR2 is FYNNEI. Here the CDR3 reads CASSGGLLAEAFF. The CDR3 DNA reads TGTGCCAGCAGTGGAGGTCTGCTAGCTGAAGCTTTCTTT.

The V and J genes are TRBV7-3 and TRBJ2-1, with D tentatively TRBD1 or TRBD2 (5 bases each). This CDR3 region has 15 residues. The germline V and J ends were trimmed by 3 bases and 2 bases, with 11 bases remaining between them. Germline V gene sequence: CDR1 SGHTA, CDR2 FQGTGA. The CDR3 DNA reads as TGTGCCAGCAGCTTGGGAAGGGGAGCCTACAATGAGCAGTTCTTC. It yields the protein CASSLGRGAYNEQFF.

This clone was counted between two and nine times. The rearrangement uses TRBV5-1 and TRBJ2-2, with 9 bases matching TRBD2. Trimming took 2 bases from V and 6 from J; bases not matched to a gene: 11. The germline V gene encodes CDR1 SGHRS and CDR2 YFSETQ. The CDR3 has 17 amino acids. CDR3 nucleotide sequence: TGCGCCAGCAGCTTACCAGCTAGCGGGATGGAACCCGGGGAGCTGTTTTTT. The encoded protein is CASSLPASGMEPGELFF.

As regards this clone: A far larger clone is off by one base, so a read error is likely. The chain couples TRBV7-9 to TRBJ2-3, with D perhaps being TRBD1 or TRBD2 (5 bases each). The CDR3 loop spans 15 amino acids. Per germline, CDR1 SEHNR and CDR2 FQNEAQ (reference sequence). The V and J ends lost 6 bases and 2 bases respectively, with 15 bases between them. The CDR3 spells CASSARGYLTDTQYF. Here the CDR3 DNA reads TGTGCCAGCAGTGCGAGGGGCTACCTCACAGATACGCAGTATTTT. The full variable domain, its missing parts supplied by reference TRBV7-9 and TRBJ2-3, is DTGVSQNPRHKITKRGQNVTFRCDPISEHNRLYWYRQTLGQGPEFLTYFQNEAQLEKSRLLSDRFSAERPKGSFSTLEIQRTEQGDSAMYLCASSARGYLTDTQYFGPGTRLTVL.

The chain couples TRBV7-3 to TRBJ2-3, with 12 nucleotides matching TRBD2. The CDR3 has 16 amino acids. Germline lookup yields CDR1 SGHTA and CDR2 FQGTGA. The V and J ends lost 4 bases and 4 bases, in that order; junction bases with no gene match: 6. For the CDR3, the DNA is TGTGCCAGCAGCTCGGGACTAGCGGGTCCCGCAGATACGCAGTATTTT. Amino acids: CASSSGLAGPADTQYF.

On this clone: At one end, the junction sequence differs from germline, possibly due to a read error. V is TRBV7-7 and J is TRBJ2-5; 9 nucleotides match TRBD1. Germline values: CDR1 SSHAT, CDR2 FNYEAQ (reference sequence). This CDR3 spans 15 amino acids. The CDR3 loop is CASSPRDREYETQYF. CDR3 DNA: TGTGCTAGCAGCCCTCGGGACAGGGAGTATGAGACCCAGTACTTC.

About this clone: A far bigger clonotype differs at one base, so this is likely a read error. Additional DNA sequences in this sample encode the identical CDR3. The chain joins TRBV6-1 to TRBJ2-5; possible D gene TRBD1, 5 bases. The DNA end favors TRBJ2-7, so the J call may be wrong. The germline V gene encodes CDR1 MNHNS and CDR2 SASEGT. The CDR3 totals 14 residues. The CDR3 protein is CASSDKGSPSEQYF. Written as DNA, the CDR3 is TGTGCCAGCAGTGATAAGGGGTCCCCCTCCGAGCAGTACTTC.

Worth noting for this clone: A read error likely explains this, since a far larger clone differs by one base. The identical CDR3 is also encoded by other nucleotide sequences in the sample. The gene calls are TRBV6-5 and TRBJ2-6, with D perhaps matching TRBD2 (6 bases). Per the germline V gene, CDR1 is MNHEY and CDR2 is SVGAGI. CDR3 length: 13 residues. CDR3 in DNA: TGCGCCACCGGGAGCTCTGGGGCCAACGTCCTGACTTTC. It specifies CATGSSGANVLTF.

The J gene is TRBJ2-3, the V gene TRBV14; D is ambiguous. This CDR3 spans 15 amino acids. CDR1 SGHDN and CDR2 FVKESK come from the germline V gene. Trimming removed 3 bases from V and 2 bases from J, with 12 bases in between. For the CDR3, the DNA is TGTGCCAGCAGCCAGCTGACTGGCCTCACAGATACGCAGTATTTT. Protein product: CASSQLTGLTDTQYF.

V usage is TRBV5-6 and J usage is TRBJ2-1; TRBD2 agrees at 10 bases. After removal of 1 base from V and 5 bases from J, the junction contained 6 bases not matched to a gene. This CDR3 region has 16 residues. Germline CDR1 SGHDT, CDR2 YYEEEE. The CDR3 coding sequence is TGTGCCAGCAGCTTGAAGATCGGACTAGCGGACAATGAGCAGTTCTTC. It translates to CASSLKIGLADNEQFF.

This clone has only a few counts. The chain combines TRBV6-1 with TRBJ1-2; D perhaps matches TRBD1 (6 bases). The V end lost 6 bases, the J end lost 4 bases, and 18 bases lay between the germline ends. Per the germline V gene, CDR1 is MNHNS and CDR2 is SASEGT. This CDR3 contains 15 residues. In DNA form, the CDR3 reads TGTGCCAGCAGGACTCATTCTCAGGGGCCCTATGGCTACACCTTC. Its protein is CASRTHSQGPYGYTF.

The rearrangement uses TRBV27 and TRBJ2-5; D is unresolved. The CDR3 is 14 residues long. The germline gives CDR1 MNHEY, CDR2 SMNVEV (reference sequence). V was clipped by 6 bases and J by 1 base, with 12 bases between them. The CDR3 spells CASSLGWAQETQYF. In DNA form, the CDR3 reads TGTGCCAGCAGCCTGGGCTGGGCCCAAGAGACCCAGTACTTC.

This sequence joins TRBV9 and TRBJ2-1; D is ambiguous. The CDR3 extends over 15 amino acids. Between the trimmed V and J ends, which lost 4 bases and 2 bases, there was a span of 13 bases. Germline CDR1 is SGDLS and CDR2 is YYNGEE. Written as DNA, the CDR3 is TGTGCCAGCAGCCCTCGGACCCCGCCCTACAATGAGCAGTTCTTC. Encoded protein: CASSPRTPPYNEQFF.

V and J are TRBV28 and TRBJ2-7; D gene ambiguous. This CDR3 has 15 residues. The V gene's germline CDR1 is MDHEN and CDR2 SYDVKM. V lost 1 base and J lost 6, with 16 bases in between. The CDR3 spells CASSLSSGVRSEQYF. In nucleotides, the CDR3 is TGTGCCAGCAGTTTATCGAGTGGAGTGCGGTCCGAGCAGTACTTC.

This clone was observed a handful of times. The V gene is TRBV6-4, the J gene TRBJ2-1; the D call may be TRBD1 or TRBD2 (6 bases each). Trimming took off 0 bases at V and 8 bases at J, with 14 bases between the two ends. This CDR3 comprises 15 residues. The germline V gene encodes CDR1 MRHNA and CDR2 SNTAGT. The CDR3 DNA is TGTGCCAGCAGTGACTCGACCGGTAGGGGGGATGAGCAGTTCTTC. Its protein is CASSDSTGRGDEQFF.

The CDR3 region has the DNA TGTGCCAGTAGTATAGTCGCTCGGGGGGCGGGTGTGTCGCAGTACTTC. Translation: CASSIVARGAGVSQYF. V and J are TRBV19 and TRBJ2-5, with D perhaps matching TRBD2 (7 bases). Germline V gives CDR1 LNHDA, CDR2 SQIVND (reference sequence). CDR3 length equals 16 residues. Between the trimmed V and J ends, which lost 1 base and 11 bases, there was a span of 23 bases.

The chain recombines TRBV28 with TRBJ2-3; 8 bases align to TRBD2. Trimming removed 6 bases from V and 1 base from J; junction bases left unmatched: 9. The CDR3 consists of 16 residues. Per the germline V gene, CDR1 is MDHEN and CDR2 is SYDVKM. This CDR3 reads CASRPSSGLGTDTQYF. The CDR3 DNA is TGTGCCAGCAGACCTTCCTCGGGACTAGGCACAGATACGCAGTATTTT.

The CDR3 region is CASSQDVGRLAGATDTQYF. CDR3 DNA: TGCGCCAGCAGCCAAGATGTCGGCAGGCTAGCGGGAGCTACAGATACGCAGTATTTT. J is TRBJ2-3 and V is TRBV4-1; 10 bases are shared with TRBD2. V gave up 0 bases and J gave up 3 bases; unmatched junction bases: 12. Germline V gives CDR1 MGHRA, CDR2 YSYEKL. This CDR3 has 19 residues.